This TCR beta chain was found in a study of blood T cells in healthy people across ages. Overall study results and limits: A greater number of naive CD4+ cells and higher diversity distinguished long-lived donors from aged donors.

Peripheral blood samples of around 9.5 milliliters were drawn from each donor. The CDR3 is 16 residues long. Per the germline V gene, CDR1 is DFQATT and CDR2 is SNEGSKA (reference sequence). For this clonotype: What it binds is not known. A read error is possible here, since a much larger clone lies one base away.

A second PCR, run for 7 to 11 cycles, used a sample-barcoded 5' primer plus a J-beta primer mix. Each CDR3 protein is one row after TCRdb ran MiXCR on the 5' RACE reads. This table holds about 780,000 distinct CDR3 sequences, around 45% found once. The clonotype comes from an elderly man in good health. The sample was blood. The gene calls are TRBV20-1 and TRBJ2-1; the D gene is possibly TRBD2 (5 bases). The J call is in doubt because the DNA end fits TRBJ2-7 better. CDR3 bases: TGCAGTGCGTCTCCGATTTCTAGCAGCTCCTACAATGAGCAGTACTTC. It yields the protein CSASPISSSSYNEQYF.